The 8 T cell receptor beta chains presented below share a single source sample, sequenced in a study of cytomegalovirus exposure and HLA in healthy donors. PCR involved 60 Vbeta and 13 Jbeta primers. Profiled with immunoSEQ multiplex PCR; TCRdb holds only in-frame clones, not every one. The sample shows some 100,000 clones, 70% to 80% of them seen only once. Sequenced sample: PBMCs. Every receptor here comes from a human donor in good health.

As DNA, the CDR3 is TGTGCCAGCAGACCGGGACAGGGGAACACTGAAGCTTTCTTT. Encoded protein: CASRPGQGNTEAFF. The V and J genes are TRBV7-2 and TRBJ1-1; 9 bases line up with TRBD1. The CDR3 extends over 14 amino acids. The trim removed 6 bases at V and 1 base at J, leaving 3 bases unmatched. Germline V gene lookup returns CDR1 SGHTA and CDR2 FQGNSA. The full variable domain, completed using reference TRBV7-2 and TRBJ1-1, is GAGVSQSPSNKVTEKGKDVELRCDPISGHTALYWYRQSLGQGLEFLIYFQGNSAPDKSGLPSDRFSAERTGGSVSTLTIQRTQQEDSAVYLCASRPGQGNTEAFFGQGTRLTVV.

This chain uses TRBV29-1 with TRBJ2-7; 10 bases align to TRBD2. Trimming took 5 bases from V and 3 from J; bases not matched to a gene: 7. Germline V gene lookup returns CDR1 SQVTM and CDR2 ANQGSEA. This CDR3 is 14 amino acids long. CDR3 in DNA: TGCAGCGTTAATCTAGCGGGAGAAAACTACGAGCAGTACTTC. Translation: CSVNLAGENYEQYF.

The gene calls are TRBV5-4 and TRBJ2-7, with 7 bases fitting TRBD1. Germline-derived CDR1 and CDR2 are SGHNT and YYREEE (reference sequence). The CDR3 has 15 amino acids. V lost 4 bases and J lost 0; bases outside the gene matches: 7. The CDR3 loop is CASSLPGQSSYEQYF. The CDR3 DNA sequence: TGTGCCAGCAGCCTTCCGGGACAGAGCTCCTACGAGCAGTACTTC.

The chain links TRBV11-2 to TRBJ1-1, with D possibly being TRBD1 (6 bases). Trimming left V 1 base short and J 0 bases short, with 12 bases between. The germline gives CDR1 SGHAT, CDR2 FQNNGV. This CDR3 contains 16 residues. Here the CDR3 reads CASSLVQGRLNTEAFF. The DNA of the CDR3 is TGTGCCAGCAGCTTAGTTCAGGGGCGATTGAACACTGAAGCTTTCTTT. The entire variable domain, with the rest obtained from reference TRBV11-2 and TRBJ1-1, is as follows: EAGVAQSPRYKIIEKRQSVAFWCNPISGHATLYWYQQILGQGPKLLIQFQNNGVVDDSQLPKDRFSAERLKGVDSTLKIQPAKLEDSAVYLCASSLVQGRLNTEAFFGQGTRLTVV.

The chain employs TRBV20-1 and TRBJ2-7; TRBD1 might be the D (6 bases). Germline-derived CDR1 and CDR2 are DFQATT and SNEGSKA (reference sequence). V lost 6 bases to trimming and J lost 3 bases, with 6 bases between them. The length of the CDR3 is 10 residues. The CDR3 reads CSAGGYEQYF. In nucleotides, the CDR3 is TGCAGTGCAGGGGGCTACGAGCAGTACTTC.

In nucleotides, the CDR3 is TGTGCCAGCTCACCGGGTGGAGGGTACTATGGCTACACCTTC. Its translation: CASSPGGGYYGYTF. The chain employs TRBV18 and TRBJ1-2, with no clear D. Germline loops: CDR1 KGHSH, CDR2 LQKENI. This CDR3 region has 14 residues. V was shortened by 3 bases and J by 3 bases, with 11 bases between the two germline ends.

The rearrangement joins TRBV25-1 to TRBJ2-5; D is uncertain. Germline-derived CDR1 and CDR2 are MGHDK and SYGVNS. The CDR3 consists of 14 residues. V was cut by 0 bases and J by 1 base, with 6 bases left in between. The CDR3 DNA reads TGTGCCAGCAGTGAATATGGGCCCCAAGAGACCCAGTACTTC. This gives the protein CASSEYGPQETQYF.

The chain joins TRBV7-2 to TRBJ1-1; tentatively, D is TRBD1 (6 bases). The CDR3 is made up of 12 amino acids. V dropped 3 bases and J dropped 6 bases, with 8 bases sitting between them. The germline V gene encodes CDR1 SGHTA and CDR2 FQGNSA. CDR3 nucleotides: TGTGCCAGCAGCTTCTCAGGGGCTGAAGCTTTCTTT. It is translated as CASSFSGAEAFF.